This TCR beta chain was observed in a study of glioma-infiltrating T cells. Whole-study results and caveats: Above-expected tissue-blood divergence occurred in all gliomas, most in low-grade ones. Very few CDR3 sequences were shared between tissue and blood.

The iRepertoire nested amplicon-rescue multiplex PCR amplified TCR alpha and beta CDR3s from RNA. For one-step reverse transcription and amplification, 100-400 ng of tissue mRNA or PBMC total RNA was used. TCRdb itself ran the multiplex PCR reads through MiXCR, one entry per CDR3 protein. The repertoire holds 150,000 to 200,000 distinct CDR3 sequences, with roughly 45% as singletons. As for this clonotype: Its antigen is still unknown. Being one base from a much bigger clone, this may be a read error.

Germline V lookup: CDR1 SGHTA, CDR2 FQGNSA. The V gene lost 4 bases and the J gene lost 3 bases, with 13 bases spanning the gap. The CDR3 contains 14 residues. The TCR sequence derives from a human donor with low-grade glioma or glioblastoma, undergoing nonglioma brain surgery, or in good health (not recorded which). The V call is TRBV7-2, the J call TRBJ2-7; D is ambiguous. The specimen sequenced was glioma tissue, nonneoplastic brain tissue, or PBMCs (not recorded which). CDR3 bases: TGTGCCAGCAGCTATAGCTGGAGAATCTACGAGCAGTACTTC. Its protein product is CASSYSWRIYEQYF.